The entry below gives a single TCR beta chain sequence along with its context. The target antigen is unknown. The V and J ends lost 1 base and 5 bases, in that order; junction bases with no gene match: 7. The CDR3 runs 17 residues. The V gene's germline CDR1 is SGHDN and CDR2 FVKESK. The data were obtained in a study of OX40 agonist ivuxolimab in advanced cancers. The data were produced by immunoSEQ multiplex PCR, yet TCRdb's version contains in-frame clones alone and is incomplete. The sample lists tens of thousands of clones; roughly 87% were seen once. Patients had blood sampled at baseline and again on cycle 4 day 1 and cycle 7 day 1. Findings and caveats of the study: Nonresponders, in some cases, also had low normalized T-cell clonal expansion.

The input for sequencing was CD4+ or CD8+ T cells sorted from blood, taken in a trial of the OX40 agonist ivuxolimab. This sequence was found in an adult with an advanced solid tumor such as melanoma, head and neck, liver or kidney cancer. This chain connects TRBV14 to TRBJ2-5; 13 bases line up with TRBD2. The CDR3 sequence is CASSQGGGLAGRETQYF. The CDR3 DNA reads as TGTGCCAGCAGCCAAGGAGGGGGACTAGCGGGACGGGAGACCCAGTACTTC.